A selection of T cell receptor beta chains follows, all from one sample in a study of CD8 T cells in ankylosing spondylitis. Each CDR3 protein is one row after TCRdb ran MiXCR on the 5' RACE reads. Of under 850,000 distinct CDR3 sequences listed, around 17% are singletons. The sequenced material came from blood, either unsorted or a sorted T cell fraction (not recorded which). These TCRs come from a male donor with ankylosing spondylitis. Both conserved end residues are part of each CDR3. D genes are given only for firm matches. Rows may omit the clone size; those that give it use once, few, many or a size class.

D | size | J | V | DNA | CDR3
NA | many | TRBJ2-3 | TRBV29-1 | TGCAGCGTTGAAGAGGGGGTAAGGAGCACAGATACGCAGTATTTT | CSVEEGVRSTDTQYF
NA | NA | TRBJ2-1 | TRBV14 | TGTGCCAGCAGCCCCGGACAGATTAGGCAGTTCTTC | CASSPGQIRQFF
TRBD2 | NA | TRBJ2-1 | TRBV6-1 | TGTGCCAGCAGTGACTTCTTAGCGGGGGGGCGTTATGAGCAGTTCTTC | CASSDFLAGGRYEQFF
TRBD2 | many | TRBJ2-3 | TRBV5-1 | TGCGCCAGCAGCGGGGACCGCGCTAGCGGGGGGCGGACAGATACGCAGTATTTT | CASSGDRASGGRTDTQYF
TRBD2 | few | TRBJ2-3 | TRBV12-3/TRBV12-4 | TGTGCCAGCAGTTTAAGGACTAGCGGGCTAGTCACAGATACGCAGTATTTT | CASSLRTSGLVTDTQYF
TRBD1 | NA | TRBJ2-5 | TRBV12-3/TRBV12-4 | TGTGCCAGCAGACAGGGGATTCAAGAGACCCAGTACTTC | CASRQGIQETQYF
TRBD1 | NA | TRBJ2-5 | TRBV15 | TGTGCCACCAGCAGAGAACCGGGACAGGGTCTAGAGACCCAGTACTTC | CATSREPGQGLETQYF
NA | NA | TRBJ1-1 | TRBV4-1 | TGCGCCAGCAGCCCGCTAATGGGGAGGGACACTGAAGCTTTCTTT | CASSPLMGRDTEAFF
NA | once | TRBJ2-7 | TRBV20-1 | TGCAGTGCTTCTGGTTGGCAGGGAAAAAGTGGCGAGCAGTACTTC | CSASGWQGKSGEQYF
TRBD2 | NA | TRBJ2-3 | TRBV29-1 | TGCAGCGTTCGGACTAGCGTTACAGATACGCAGTATTTT | CSVRTSVTDTQYF
NA | NA | TRBJ2-2 | TRBV12-3/TRBV12-4 | TGTGCCAGCAGTGCGGGGACTTCGATGATTGGTCGGGCGAACACCGGGGAGCTGTTTTTT | CASSAGTSMIGRANTGELFF
TRBD2 | NA | TRBJ2-7 | TRBV9 | TGTGCCAGCAGCGTTGGGACTAGCGGTATTTCATTAACCTACGAGCAGTACTTC | CASSVGTSGISLTYEQYF
NA | NA | TRBJ2-7 | TRBV12-3/TRBV12-4 | TGTGCCAGCAGTTTCCAGACAGGTGTGGACGAGCAGTACTTC | CASSFQTGVDEQYF
NA | NA | TRBJ2-7 | TRBV12-3/TRBV12-4 | TGTGCCAGCAGGCCCCAAATTATAGGAACTGAAGAGCAGTACTTC | CASRPQIIGTEEQYF
TRBD1 | NA | TRBJ2-4 | TRBV5-1 | TGCGCCAGCAGCCCCCGTGGACAGGAGATAAACATTCAGTACTTC | CASSPRGQEINIQYF
TRBD2 | few | TRBJ2-3 | TRBV11-2 | TGTGCCAGCAGCTTGACTAGCGGGAGGAGGGATACGCAGTATTTT | CASSLTSGRRDTQYF
NA | NA | TRBJ1-2 | TRBV4-1 | TGCGCCAGCAGCCCCCCCCTGACAGACACTTCCCATGGCTACACCTTC | CASSPPLTDTSHGYTF
TRBD1 | few | TRBJ2-3 | TRBV7-9 | TGTGCCAGCAGCTTAGCCCGACAGGGACCCAGCACAGATACGCAGTATTTT | CASSLARQGPSTDTQYF
TRBD2 | few | TRBJ2-5 | TRBV5-6 | TGTGCCAGCAGCTTGCCGGGACTAGCGGGGGAGACCCAGTACTTC | CASSLPGLAGETQYF
NA | once | TRBJ2-1 | TRBV20-1 | TGCAGTGCTCTGACGAACCCCTACAATGAGCAGTTCTTC | CSALTNPYNEQFF
TRBD2 | few | TRBJ2-1 | TRBV28 | TGTGCCAGCAGTTTGACTAGCGGCGAGCAGTTCTTC | CASSLTSGEQFF
NA | NA | TRBJ1-6 | TRBV6-2/TRBV6-3 | TGTGCCACGACTGCCGGGGTTGGTTCACCCCTCCACTTT | CATTAGVGSPLHF
NA | many | TRBJ2-6 | TRBV18 | TGTGCCAGCTCACCACGGACCTCTGGGGCCAACGTCCTGACTTTC | CASSPRTSGANVLTF
NA | NA | TRBJ2-3 | TRBV4-2 | TGTGCCAGCAGCCAAGATGCGGGGGCCAGCACAGATACGCAGTATTTT | CASSQDAGASTDTQYF
NA | few | TRBJ2-7 | TRBV12-3/TRBV12-4 | TGTGCCAGCAGTTGGGGGTTCTGGGAGCAGTACTTC | CASSWGFWEQYF
TRBD2 | NA | TRBJ2-7 | TRBV27 | TGTGCCAGCAGTTTGAAGCGGGAGAGTTACGAGCAGTACTTC | CASSLKRESYEQYF
TRBD1 | NA | TRBJ1-2 | TRBV2 | TGTGCCAGCAGTGTTGTAGGGGGCGCGGACTATGGCTACACCTTC | CASSVVGGADYGYTF
NA | few | TRBJ2-3 | TRBV12-3/TRBV12-4 | TGTGCCAGCAATTGGGACCTACAGACAGATACGCAGTATTTT | CASNWDLQTDTQYF
NA | few | TRBJ1-1 | TRBV10-3 | TGTGCCATCAGTGAACTCTACTTTGGGAACACTGAAGCTTTCTTT | CAISELYFGNTEAFF
NA | NA | TRBJ2-7 | TRBV20-1 | TGCAGTGCTAGAAGGAGCGCGAGCTCCTACGAGCAGTACTTC | CSARRSASSYEQYF
TRBD1 | NA | TRBJ2-1 | TRBV20-1 | TGCAGTGCTGGGGGACAGGGGGCTCGCGGTGAGCAGTTCTTC | CSAGGQGARGEQFF
TRBD2 | few | TRBJ2-7 | TRBV12-3/TRBV12-4 | TGTGCCAGCGGCTTTCTAGCGGGAGGAGGGGAGCAGTACTTC | CASGFLAGGGEQYF
NA | few | TRBJ1-1 | TRBV10-3 | TGTGCCATCAGTGAGTCGACGTGGGGCGCGGGCACTGAAGCTTTCTTT | CAISESTWGAGTEAFF
NA | many | TRBJ1-1 | TRBV12-3/TRBV12-4 | TGTGCCACCCGTGGGGGACTGGGTCACACTGAAGCTTTCTTT | CATRGGLGHTEAFF
NA | NA | TRBJ2-5 | TRBV12-3/TRBV12-4 | TGTGCCAGCAGCCGTCCGTATCTGGACACCCAAGAGACCCAGTACTTC | CASSRPYLDTQETQYF
NA | NA | TRBJ1-1 | TRBV20-1 | TGCAGTGCTAGCCGTAAGAGGGGCACTGAAGCTTTCTTT | CSASRKRGTEAFF